A selection of T cell receptor beta chains follows, all from one sample in a study of graft-versus-host responses after intestinal transplantation. Generated by immunoSEQ multiplex PCR, the TCRdb table keeps only in-frame clones and is missing some. This sample has fewer than 120,000 clones, with 85% to 95% found just once. These receptors' targets are unknown. The sample in question was unstimulated CD8+ T cells sorted from spleen or lymph node cells, obtained before intestinal transplant. The receptors stem from a human donor who received an intestinal transplant. Both conserved end residues are part of each CDR3. D genes are given only for firm matches. Only part of the rows carry a size: once, few, many, or a class if the clone is expanded.

.	TRBJ2-1	12	TRBV29-1	.	TGCAGCGTTGTCAATTTCTACAATGAGCAGTTCTTC	CSVVNFYNEQFF
few	TRBJ2-7	11	TRBV6-5	.	TGTGCCAGCTCGGACCCCTACGAGCAGTACTTC	CASSDPYEQYF
.	TRBJ2-2	13	TRBV9	.	TGTGCCAGCGGGGGAATGGGCACCGGGGAGCTGTTTTTT	CASGGMGTGELFF
.	TRBJ2-6	15	TRBV19	.	TGTGCCAGTAGTATTTCGACAGCTGGGGCCAACGTCCTGACTTTC	CASSISTAGANVLTF
.	TRBJ2-1	12	TRBV7-9	.	TGTGCCAGCAGCTTAAAGCTTTGGTTGCAGTTCTTC	CASSLKLWLQFF
.	TRBJ2-7	16	TRBV27	TRBD2	TGTGCCAGCACGGAAATCGGCGGGAGTTCGTCGGGGGAGCAGTACTTC	CASTEIGGSSSGEQYF
few	TRBJ2-2	17	TRBV9	.	TGTGCCAGCAGCGTCTTAGACGGGGCCGCGAACACCGGGGAGCTGTTTTTT	CASSVLDGAANTGELFF
.	TRBJ2-1	11	TRBV27	.	TGTGCCAGCAGTCTTTACAGTGAGCAGTTCTTC	CASSLYSEQFF
few	TRBJ2-1	14	TRBV19	.	TGTGCCAGTAGTATGACCCGGTCTGGGAATGAGCAGTTCTTC	CASSMTRSGNEQFF
.	TRBJ2-7	15	TRBV19	TRBD1	TGTGCCAGTAGCTTTTCGACAGGGGCCCCCTACGAGCAGTACTTC	CASSFSTGAPYEQYF
.	TRBJ1-4	13	TRBV6-6	.	TGTGCCAGTAAGGAACCAACTAATGAAAAACTGTTTTTT	CASKEPTNEKLFF
.	TRBJ1-3	17	TRBV7-8	TRBD1	TGTGCCAGCAGCGCCTCCGTGGGCCAGGGGGCTGGAAACACCATATATTTT	CASSASVGQGAGNTIYF
.	TRBJ1-2	14	TRBV5-1	.	TGCGCCAGCAGCTTGTGGGCAGGGTCAGATGGCTACACCTTC	CASSLWAGSDGYTF
.	TRBJ2-7	13	TRBV7-8	TRBD2	TGTGCCAGCAGCCCGAGCGGGAGCGACGAGCAGTACTTC	CASSPSGSDEQYF
.	TRBJ1-2	19	TRBV28	.	TGTGCCAGCAGTGGGGTCGGGTGGACAGTTCACGTTCAGGACTATGGCTACACCTTC	CASSGVGWTVHVQDYGYTF
.	TRBJ2-7	17	TRBV19	TRBD2	TGTGCCAGTAGTATCTACATGACTAGCGGGAGGTCCTACGAGCAGTACTTC	CASSIYMTSGRSYEQYF
.	TRBJ2-7	17	TRBV27	TRBD2	TGTGCCAGCAGCACTACCGGGACTAGCGGGGTATCCTACGAGCAGTACTTC	CASSTTGTSGVSYEQYF
.	TRBJ2-1	14	TRBV27	.	TGTGCCAGCAGTTTAGCGGGATCCTACAATGAGCAGTTCTTC	CASSLAGSYNEQFF
.	TRBJ1-5	14	TRBV15	.	TGTGCCACCAGCAGAGTTGGCCGGAGTCAGCCCCAGCATTTT	CATSRVGRSQPQHF
.	TRBJ2-7	19	TRBV5-1	TRBD2	TGCGCCAGCAGCTGGGCACCGGGACTAGCGGGAGGGTCAACCTACGAGCAGTACTTC	CASSWAPGLAGGSTYEQYF